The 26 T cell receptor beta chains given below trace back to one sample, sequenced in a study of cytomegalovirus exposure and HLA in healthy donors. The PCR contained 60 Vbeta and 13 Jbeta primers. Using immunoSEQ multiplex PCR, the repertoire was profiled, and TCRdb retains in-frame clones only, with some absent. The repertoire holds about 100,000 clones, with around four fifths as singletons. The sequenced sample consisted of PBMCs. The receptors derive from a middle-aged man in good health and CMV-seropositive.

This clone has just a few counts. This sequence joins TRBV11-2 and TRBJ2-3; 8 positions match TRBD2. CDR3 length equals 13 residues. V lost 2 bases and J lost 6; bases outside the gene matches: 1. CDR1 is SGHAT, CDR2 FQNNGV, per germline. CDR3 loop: CASSLKRGDTQYF. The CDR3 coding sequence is TGTGCCAGCAGCTTAAAGCGGGGGGATACGCAGTATTTT.

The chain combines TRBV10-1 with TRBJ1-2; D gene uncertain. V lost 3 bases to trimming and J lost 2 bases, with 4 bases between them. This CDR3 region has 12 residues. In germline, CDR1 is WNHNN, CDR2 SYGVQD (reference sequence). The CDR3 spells CASSDSNYGYTF. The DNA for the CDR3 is TGCGCCAGCAGTGACTCCAACTATGGCTACACCTTC.

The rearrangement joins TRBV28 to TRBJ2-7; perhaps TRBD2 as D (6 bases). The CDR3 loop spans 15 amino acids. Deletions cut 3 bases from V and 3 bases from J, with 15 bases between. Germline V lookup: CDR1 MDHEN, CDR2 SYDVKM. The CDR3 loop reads CASSFSGARNYEQYF. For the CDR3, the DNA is TGTGCCAGCAGTTTTTCGGGAGCTAGGAACTACGAGCAGTACTTC.

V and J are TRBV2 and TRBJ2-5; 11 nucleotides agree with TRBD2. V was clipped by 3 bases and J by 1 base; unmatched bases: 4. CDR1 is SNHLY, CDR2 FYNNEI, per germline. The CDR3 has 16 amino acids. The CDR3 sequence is CASSEIAGGPQETQYF. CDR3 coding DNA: TGTGCCAGCAGTGAGATAGCGGGGGGGCCCCAAGAGACCCAGTACTTC.

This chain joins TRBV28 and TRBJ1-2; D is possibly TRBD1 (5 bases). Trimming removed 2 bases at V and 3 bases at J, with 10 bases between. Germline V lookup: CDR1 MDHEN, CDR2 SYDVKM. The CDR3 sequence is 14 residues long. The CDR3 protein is CASSLPGEYYGYTF. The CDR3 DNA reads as TGTGCCAGCAGTTTACCGGGGGAATACTATGGCTACACCTTC.

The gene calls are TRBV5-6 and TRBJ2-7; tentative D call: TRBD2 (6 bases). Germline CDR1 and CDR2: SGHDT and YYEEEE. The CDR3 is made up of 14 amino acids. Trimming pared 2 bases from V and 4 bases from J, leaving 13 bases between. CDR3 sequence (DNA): TGTGCCAGCAGCTTTGTCGCTAGCGCATACGAGCAGTACTTC. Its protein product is CASSFVASAYEQYF.

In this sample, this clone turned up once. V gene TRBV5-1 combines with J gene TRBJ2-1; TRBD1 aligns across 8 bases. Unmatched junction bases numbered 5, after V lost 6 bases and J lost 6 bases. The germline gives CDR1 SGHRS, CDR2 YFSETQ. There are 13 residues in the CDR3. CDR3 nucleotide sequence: TGCGCCAGCACCGATACAGGGGGCAATGAGCAGTTCTTC. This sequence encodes CASTDTGGNEQFF. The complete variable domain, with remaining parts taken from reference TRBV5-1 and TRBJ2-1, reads KAGVTQTPRYLIKTRGQQVTLSCSPISGHRSVSWYQQTPGQGLQFLFEYFSETQRNKGNFPGRFSGRQFSNSRSEMNVSTLELGDSALYLCASTDTGGNEQFFGPGTRLTVL.

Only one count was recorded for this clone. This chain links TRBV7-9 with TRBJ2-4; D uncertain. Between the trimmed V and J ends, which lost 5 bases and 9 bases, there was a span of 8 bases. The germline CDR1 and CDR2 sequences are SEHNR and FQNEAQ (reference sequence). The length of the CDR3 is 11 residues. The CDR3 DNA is TGTGCCAGCAGCCCAGAGCGCATTCAGTACTTC. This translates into CASSPERIQYF.

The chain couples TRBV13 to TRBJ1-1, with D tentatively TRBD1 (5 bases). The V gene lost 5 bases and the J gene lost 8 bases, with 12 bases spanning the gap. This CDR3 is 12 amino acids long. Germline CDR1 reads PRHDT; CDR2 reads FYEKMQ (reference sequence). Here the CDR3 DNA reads TGTGCCAGCAGCCCTGGGGGGACCGAAGCTTTCTTT. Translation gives CASSPGGTEAFF.

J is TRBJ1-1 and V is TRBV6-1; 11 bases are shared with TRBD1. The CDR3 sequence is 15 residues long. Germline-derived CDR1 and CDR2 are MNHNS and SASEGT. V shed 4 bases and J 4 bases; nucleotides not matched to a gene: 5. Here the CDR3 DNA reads TGTGCCAGCAGTGGGGGGGACAGGGGGGCCACTGAAGCTTTCTTT. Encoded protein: CASSGGDRGATEAFF.

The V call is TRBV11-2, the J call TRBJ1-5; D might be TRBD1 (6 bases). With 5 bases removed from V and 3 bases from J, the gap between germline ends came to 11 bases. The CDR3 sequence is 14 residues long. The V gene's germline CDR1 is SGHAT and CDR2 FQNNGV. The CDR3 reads CASSLDSFNQPQHF. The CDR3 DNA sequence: TGTGCCAGCAGCCTGGACAGCTTCAATCAGCCCCAGCATTTT.

In nucleotides, the CDR3 is TGTGCCAGCAGCTCAGGGGCCGGCTACACCTTC. This sequence encodes CASSSGAGYTF. The chain combines TRBV7-3 with TRBJ1-2, with D possibly TRBD1 on 6 matching bases. This CDR3 comprises 11 residues. CDR1 and CDR2 (germline): SGHTA, FQGTGA. V was trimmed by 4 bases and J by 8 bases, leaving 8 bases between them.

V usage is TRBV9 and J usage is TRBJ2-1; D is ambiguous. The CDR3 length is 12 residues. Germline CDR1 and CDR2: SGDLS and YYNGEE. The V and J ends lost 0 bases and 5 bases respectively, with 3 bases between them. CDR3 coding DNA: TGTGCCAGCAGCGTAGTTAACAATGAGCAGTTCTTC. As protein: CASSVVNNEQFF.

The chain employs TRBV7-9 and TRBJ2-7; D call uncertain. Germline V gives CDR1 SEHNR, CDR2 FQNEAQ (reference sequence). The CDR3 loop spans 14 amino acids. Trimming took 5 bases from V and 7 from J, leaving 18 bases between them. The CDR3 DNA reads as TGTGCCAGCAGCGGTACGCTTGGCAGACATGAGCAGTACTTC. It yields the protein CASSGTLGRHEQYF.

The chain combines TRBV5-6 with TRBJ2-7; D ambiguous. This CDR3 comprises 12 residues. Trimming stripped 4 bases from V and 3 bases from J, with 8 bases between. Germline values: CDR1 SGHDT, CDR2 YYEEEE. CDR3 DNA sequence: TGTGCCAGCAGCGTCGACATCTACGAGCAGTACTTC. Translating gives CASSVDIYEQYF.

In DNA, the CDR3 is TGTGCCAGCAGCTTTGGAGGGACAGGGGGCCACAATGAGCAGTTCTTC. It is translated as CASSFGGTGGHNEQFF. The chain recombines TRBV7-2 with TRBJ2-1; 12 bases map to TRBD1. V was pared by 3 bases and J by 5 bases, with 5 bases of the junction left unmatched. The CDR3 is made up of 16 amino acids. Germline V gene data show CDR1 as SGHTA and CDR2 as FQGNSA.

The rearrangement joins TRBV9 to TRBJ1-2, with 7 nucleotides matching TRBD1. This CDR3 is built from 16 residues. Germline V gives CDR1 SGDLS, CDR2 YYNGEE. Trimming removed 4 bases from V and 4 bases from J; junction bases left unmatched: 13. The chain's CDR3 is CASSPGDSNTLYGYTF. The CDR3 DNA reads TGTGCCAGCAGCCCCGGGGACAGCAACACTCTCTATGGCTACACCTTC.

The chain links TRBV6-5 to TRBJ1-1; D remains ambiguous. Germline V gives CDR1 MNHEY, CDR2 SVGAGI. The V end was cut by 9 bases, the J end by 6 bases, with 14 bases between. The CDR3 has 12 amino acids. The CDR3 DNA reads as TGTGCCAGTGTATCTCATGCGGCTGAAGCTTTCTTT. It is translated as CASVSHAAEAFF.

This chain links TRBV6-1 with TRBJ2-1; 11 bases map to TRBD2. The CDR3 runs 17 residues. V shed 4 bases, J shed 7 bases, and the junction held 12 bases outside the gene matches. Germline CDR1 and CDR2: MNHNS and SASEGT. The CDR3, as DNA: TGTGCCAGCAGTGTACCGAACGTAGCGGGGGGGATTAATGAGCAGTTCTTC. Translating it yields CASSVPNVAGGINEQFF.

This CDR3 reads CAISETSGVGETQYF. The CDR3 nucleotides are TGTGCCATCAGTGAGACTAGCGGGGTTGGGGAGACCCAGTACTTC. The V and J genes are TRBV10-3 and TRBJ2-5; 10 bases fit TRBD2. Unmatched junction bases numbered 5, after V lost 2 bases and J lost 5 bases. The CDR3 has 15 residues. Germline lookup yields CDR1 ENHRY and CDR2 SYGVKD.

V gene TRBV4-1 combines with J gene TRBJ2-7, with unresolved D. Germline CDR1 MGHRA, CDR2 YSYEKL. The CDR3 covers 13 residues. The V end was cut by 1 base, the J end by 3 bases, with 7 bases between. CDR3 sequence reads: CASSQADSYEQYF. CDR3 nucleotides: TGCGCCAGCAGCCAAGCTGATAGCTACGAGCAGTACTTC.

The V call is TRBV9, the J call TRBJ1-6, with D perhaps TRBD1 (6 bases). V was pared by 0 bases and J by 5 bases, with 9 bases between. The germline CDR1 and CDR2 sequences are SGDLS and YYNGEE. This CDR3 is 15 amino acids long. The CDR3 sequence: CASSVDRGNNSPLHF. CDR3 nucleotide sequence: TGTGCCAGCAGCGTAGATAGGGGGAATAATTCACCCCTCCACTTT. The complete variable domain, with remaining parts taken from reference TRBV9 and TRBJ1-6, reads DSGVTQTPKHLITATGQRVTLRCSPRSGDLSVYWYQQSLDQGLQFLIQYYNGEERAKGNILERFSAQQFPDLHSELNLSSLELGDSALYFCASSVDRGNNSPLHFGNGTRLTVT.

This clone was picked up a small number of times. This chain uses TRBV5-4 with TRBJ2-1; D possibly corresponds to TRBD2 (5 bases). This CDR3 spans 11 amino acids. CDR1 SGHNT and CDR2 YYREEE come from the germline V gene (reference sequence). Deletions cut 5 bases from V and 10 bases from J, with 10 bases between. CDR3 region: CASRERLEQFF. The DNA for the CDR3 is TGTGCCAGCAGAGAGAGACTAGAGCAGTTCTTC.

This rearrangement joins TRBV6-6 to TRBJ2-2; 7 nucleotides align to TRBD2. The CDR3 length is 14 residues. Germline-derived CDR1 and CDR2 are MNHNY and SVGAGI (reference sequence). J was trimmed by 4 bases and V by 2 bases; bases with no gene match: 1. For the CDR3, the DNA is TGTGCCAGCAGTTACGGGAGGGCCACCGGGGAGCTGTTTTTT. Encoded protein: CASSYGRATGELFF.

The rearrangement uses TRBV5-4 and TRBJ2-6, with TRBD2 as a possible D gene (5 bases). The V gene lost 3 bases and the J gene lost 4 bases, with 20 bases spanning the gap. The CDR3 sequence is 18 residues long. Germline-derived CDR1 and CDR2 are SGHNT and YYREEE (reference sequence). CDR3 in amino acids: CASSSAVTSWRGANVLTF. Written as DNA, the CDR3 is TGTGCCAGCAGCTCGGCCGTAACCTCCTGGAGGGGGGCCAACGTCCTGACTTTC.

The CDR3 DNA is TGTGCCAGCAGTTACGTGACAAATCAAGAGACCCAGTACTTC. Translating gives CASSYVTNQETQYF. This chain joins TRBV6-5 and TRBJ2-5; D not resolved. The CDR3 has 14 amino acids. Trimming pared 2 bases from V and 2 bases from J, leaving 9 bases between. The germline gives CDR1 MNHEY, CDR2 SVGAGI.